The 22 T cell receptor beta chains in this list originate from one sample, sequenced in a study of T cells after yellow fever vaccination. TCRdb analysed the 5' RACE reads with MiXCR anew, one entry per CDR3 protein. The sample lists 500,000 to 650,000 distinct CDR3 sequences, roughly 14% seen once, with roughly an eighth in the top ten. The specimen comprised PBMCs, sampled on the day of the yellow fever booster vaccination. The receptors derive from a man aged 30 to 45 who received the YFV17D yellow fever vaccine.

The chain's CDR3 is CASSLEYGTRGSPLHF. CDR3 coding DNA: TGTGCCAGCAGCCTAGAGTACGGGACGCGCGGATCACCCCTCCACTTT. This rearrangement joins TRBV9 to TRBJ1-6, with D possibly matching TRBD1 (5 bases). The V gene lost 4 bases and the J gene lost 10 bases, with 21 bases spanning the gap. The CDR3 covers 16 residues. CDR1 is SGDLS, CDR2 YYNGEE, per germline. The complete variable domain, with remaining parts taken from reference TRBV9 and TRBJ1-6, reads DSGVTQTPKHLITATGQRVTLRCSPRSGDLSVYWYQQSLDQGLQFLIQYYNGEERAKGNILERFSAQQFPDLHSELNLSSLELGDSALYFCASSLEYGTRGSPLHFGNGTRLTVT.

The chain couples TRBV3-1 to TRBJ2-7; D possibly matches TRBD1 or TRBD2 (6 bases each). Per the germline V gene, CDR1 is LGHDT and CDR2 is YNNKEL (reference sequence). The germline V and J ends were trimmed by 0 bases and 2 bases, with 14 bases remaining between them. This CDR3 comprises 16 residues. CDR3 DNA: TGTGCCAGCAGCCAAGAGGCGGGGACAAAGGCCTACGAGCAGTACTTC. This codes for CASSQEAGTKAYEQYF.

J is TRBJ2-3 and V is TRBV11-2; TRBD2 agrees at 10 bases. Trimming at V came to 5 bases and at J to 3 bases, leaving 11 bases not matched to a gene. Looked up from germline, CDR1 is SGHAT and CDR2 is FQNNGV. The CDR3 spans 17 residues. CDR3 amino acids: CASSVLLAGRGTDTQYF. The CDR3 DNA is TGTGCCAGCAGCGTATTACTAGCGGGACGGGGGACAGATACGCAGTATTTT. The variable domain in full, completed from reference TRBV11-2 and TRBJ2-3, reads EAGVAQSPRYKIIEKRQSVAFWCNPISGHATLYWYQQILGQGPKLLIQFQNNGVVDDSQLPKDRFSAERLKGVDSTLKIQPAKLEDSAVYLCASSVLLAGRGTDTQYFGPGTRLTVL.

This clonotype was detected only a few times. The rearrangement uses TRBV19 and TRBJ2-7; the D is unclear. Germline V gene data show CDR1 as LNHDA and CDR2 as SQIVND (reference sequence). V lost 1 base and J lost 2, with 6 bases in between. There are 13 residues in the CDR3. The CDR3 is CASSIGHPYEQYF. Written as DNA, the CDR3 is TGTGCCAGTAGTATAGGACACCCCTACGAGCAGTACTTC. The full variable domain, completed using reference TRBV19 and TRBJ2-7, is DGGITQSPKYLFRKEGQNVTLSCEQNLNHDAMYWYRQDPGQGLRLIYYSQIVNDFQKGDIAEGYSVSREKKESFPLTVTSAQKNPTAFYLCASSIGHPYEQYFGPGTRLTVT.

The rearrangement joins TRBV5-1 to TRBJ2-7, with a weak D call TRBD1 (5 bases). CDR1 and CDR2 from the germline V gene are SGHRS and YFSETQ. This CDR3 has 12 amino acids. The ends were cut back, 4 bases at V and 5 bases at J, with 10 bases in the middle. The CDR3 DNA reads TGCGCCAGCAGCGAAGTGACAGACGAGCAGTACTTC. Its protein is CASSEVTDEQYF.

V usage is TRBV19 and J usage is TRBJ1-2; no reliable D call. This CDR3 comprises 14 residues. Trimming took off 3 bases at V and 0 bases at J, with 8 bases between the two ends. The V gene's germline CDR1 is LNHDA and CDR2 SQIVND (reference sequence). DNA for the CDR3: TGTGCCAGTAGTATCAGCCTTTCTAACTATGGCTACACCTTC. The encoded protein is CASSISLSNYGYTF.

This clonotype was picked up a small number of times. The gene calls are TRBV11-2 and TRBJ2-1, with D possibly TRBD1 on 5 matching bases. Looked up from germline, CDR1 is SGHAT and CDR2 is FQNNGV. Between the trimmed V and J ends, which lost 4 bases and 5 bases, there was a span of 18 bases. The CDR3 contains 16 residues. Here the CDR3 DNA reads TGTGCCAGCAGCTCTCAGGGCCCTGCCCAGAACAATGAGCAGTTCTTC. It translates to CASSSQGPAQNNEQFF.

V gene TRBV20-1 combines with J gene TRBJ1-2; 10 nucleotides align to TRBD1. The CDR3 sequence is 15 residues long. Germline trimming cut 4 bases from V and 8 bases from J; bases unmatched to any gene: 13. Germline V CDR1 and CDR2: DFQATT, SNEGSKA (reference sequence). The CDR3 region is CSATLGQGGIGGYTF. Written as DNA, the CDR3 is TGCAGTGCTACGCTAGGACAGGGGGGAATCGGAGGCTACACCTTC.

A remark on this clonotype: One end of the junction varies from germline; a read error may be responsible. In DNA, the CDR3 is TGTACCACCAGTGGCCTAGGGCGCTCTGGGGCCAACGTCCTGACTTTC. Translating it yields CTTSGLGRSGANVLTF. V is TRBV24-1 and J is TRBJ2-6; D is ambiguous. Germline CDR1 reads KGHDR; CDR2 reads SFDVKD. CDR3 length equals 16 residues.

This chain links TRBV5-4 with TRBJ2-7; D unresolved. V gave up 6 bases and J gave up 3 bases, with 13 bases separating them. CDR1 SGHNT and CDR2 YYREEE come from the germline V gene (reference sequence). This CDR3 is 13 amino acids long. The CDR3 region is CASNFKGNYEQYF. CDR3 DNA: TGTGCCAGCAACTTCAAAGGGAACTACGAGCAGTACTTC.

This clonotype was observed a handful of times. The chain uses TRBV28 and TRBJ2-5; the D gene is possibly TRBD2 (5 bases). From germline, CDR1 is MDHEN and CDR2 SYDVKM. V was pared by 2 bases and J by 9 bases, with 10 bases between. CDR3 length: 12 residues. CDR3 sequence: CASSLRARAQYF. Written as DNA, the CDR3 is TGTGCCAGCAGTTTAAGGGCGCGGGCCCAGTACTTC.

This chain uses TRBV30 with TRBJ2-3; D call uncertain. Deletions cut 0 bases from V and 10 bases from J, with 17 bases between. The CDR3 loop spans 14 amino acids. The germline gives CDR1 GTSNPN, CDR2 SVGIG (reference sequence). The CDR3 bases are TGTGCCTGGAGTGTGGAACCCTTGGGTCTTTCGCAGTATTTT. Its protein is CAWSVEPLGLSQYF. Full variable domain (rest looked up from reference TRBV30 and TRBJ2-3): SQTIHQWPATLVQPVGSPLSLECTVEGTSNPNLYWYRQAAGRGLQLLFYSVGIGQISSEVPQNLSASRPQDRQFILSSKKLLLSDSGFYLCAWSVEPLGLSQYFGPGTRLTVL.

This chain links TRBV20-1 with TRBJ2-7, with 9 nucleotides matching TRBD2. The germline V gene encodes CDR1 DFQATT and CDR2 SNEGSKA (reference sequence). This CDR3 is 14 amino acids long. V shed 0 bases and J 5 bases; nucleotides not matched to a gene: 5. The CDR3 sequence: CSARDSGRRNEQYF. The CDR3 DNA is TGCAGTGCTAGAGATAGCGGGAGACGCAACGAGCAGTACTTC.

In this sample, this clonotype turned up a few times. This rearrangement joins TRBV5-1 to TRBJ2-7, with a weak D call TRBD2 (5 bases). Trimming removed 2 bases from V and 3 bases from J, with 12 bases in between. CDR1 is SGHRS, CDR2 YFSETQ, per germline. This CDR3 comprises 14 residues. The CDR3 region is CASSFSDGNYEQYF. CDR3 bases: TGCGCCAGCAGCTTTTCGGACGGGAACTACGAGCAGTACTTC.

This clonotype was seen a few times. The V and J genes are TRBV9 and TRBJ2-5, with TRBD2 identical over 8 bases. CDR3 length: 14 residues. Germline V gives CDR1 SGDLS, CDR2 YYNGEE. V was pared by 3 bases and J by 2 bases, with 3 bases of the junction left unmatched. The CDR3 nucleotides are TGTGCCAGCAGCGCCGGGAGGGGACAAGAGACCCAGTACTTC. This translates into CASSAGRGQETQYF.

The chain is built from TRBV6-5 and TRBJ2-2, with D perhaps TRBD2 (6 bases). The CDR3 sequence is 14 residues long. Germline CDR1 reads MNHEY; CDR2 reads SVGAGI. Trimming cost V 4 bases and J 6 bases, with 12 bases left between them. CDR3 nucleotides: TGTGCCAGCAGTTCCCCGGGAGTGGCCGGGGAGCTGTTTTTT. The encoded protein is CASSSPGVAGELFF.

This clonotype came up a few times. The chain is built from TRBV12-3 or TRBV12-4 and TRBJ2-5; D gene ambiguous. Trimming left V 5 bases short and J 1 base short, with 8 bases between. The CDR3 runs 13 residues. Here the CDR3 DNA reads TGTGCCAGCAGTCCGGACGGCCAAGAGACCCAGTACTTC. It yields the protein CASSPDGQETQYF.

This clonotype showed up just a few times. J is TRBJ2-3 and V is TRBV5-4; perhaps TRBD1 as D (5 bases). Germline values: CDR1 SGHNT, CDR2 YYREEE (reference sequence). This CDR3 region has 15 residues. V was clipped by 5 bases and J by 4 bases, with 17 bases between them. The CDR3 sequence is CASRSDTEVADTQYF. The CDR3 DNA reads TGTGCCAGCAGGTCGGACACGGAAGTGGCAGATACGCAGTATTTT.

This clonotype appeared a few times. The chain carries TRBV6-2 or TRBV6-3 and TRBJ2-5, with 9 bases aligning to TRBD2. This CDR3 region has 15 residues. Germline V gene sequence: CDR1 MNHEY, CDR2 SVGEGT. Trimming removed 6 bases from V and 2 bases from J; junction bases left unmatched: 7. The CDR3 reads CASRRWGLAQETQYF. CDR3 DNA: TGTGCCAGCAGACGTTGGGGACTAGCACAAGAGACCCAGTACTTC.

This clonotype was counted a few times. The chain couples TRBV5-4 to TRBJ2-5; weak D call: TRBD1 (6 bases). The germline CDR1 and CDR2 sequences are SGHNT and YYREEE (reference sequence). Trimming stripped 4 bases from V and 5 bases from J, with 15 bases between. The CDR3 is 14 residues long. The DNA of the CDR3 is TGTGCCAGCAGCCGAGCAGGGGCAGGGGAGACCCAGTACTTC. Amino acids: CASSRAGAGETQYF.

The V call is TRBV18, the J call TRBJ1-4; a weak D match, TRBD1 (6 bases). Germline V gives CDR1 KGHSH, CDR2 LQKENI. The V gene lost 2 bases and the J gene lost 7 bases, with 11 bases spanning the gap. This CDR3 comprises 14 residues. The CDR3 loop is CASSPDRTPEKLFF. DNA of the CDR3: TGTGCCAGCTCACCAGACAGGACTCCTGAAAAACTGTTTTTT.

There are a few counts of this clonotype. The chain links TRBV20-1 to TRBJ2-1; D not resolved. Germline CDR1 reads DFQATT; CDR2 reads SNEGSKA (reference sequence). There are 13 residues in the CDR3. Trimming took 6 bases from V and 1 from J, leaving 10 bases between them. The CDR3 reads CSATDPSYNEQFF. In DNA, the CDR3 is TGCAGTGCCACGGACCCGTCCTACAATGAGCAGTTCTTC.